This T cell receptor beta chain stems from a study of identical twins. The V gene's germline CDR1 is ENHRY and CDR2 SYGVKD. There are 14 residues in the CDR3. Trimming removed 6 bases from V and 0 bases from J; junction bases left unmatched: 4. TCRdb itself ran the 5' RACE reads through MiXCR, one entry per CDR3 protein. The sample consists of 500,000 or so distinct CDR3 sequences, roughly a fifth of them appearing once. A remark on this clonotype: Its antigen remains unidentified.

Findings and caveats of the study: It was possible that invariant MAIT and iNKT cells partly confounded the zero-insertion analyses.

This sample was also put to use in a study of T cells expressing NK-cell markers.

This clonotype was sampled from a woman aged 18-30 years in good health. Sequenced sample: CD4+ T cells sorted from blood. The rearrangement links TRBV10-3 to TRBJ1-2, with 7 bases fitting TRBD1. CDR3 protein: CAIRGTETNYGYTF. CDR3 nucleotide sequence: TGTGCCATCAGGGGGACAGAGACTAACTATGGCTACACCTTC.